This section outlines one TCR beta chain sequence together with its context. What it recognizes is unknown. This entry belongs to a study of T cells after yellow fever vaccination. Study outcomes and limitations: Compared with primary, the secondary response was weaker and peaked at day 5, not 15.

Germline V gene sequence: CDR1 LNHDA, CDR2 SQIVND (reference sequence). The V end lost 10 bases, the J end lost 2 bases, and 18 bases lay between the germline ends. The CDR3 extends over 16 amino acids. One entry per CDR3 protein results from TCRdb running MiXCR on the 5' RACE reads. The table lists some 300,000 distinct CDR3 sequences, under 9% of them singletons. V is TRBV19 and J is TRBJ2-6; D may be TRBD1 or TRBD2 (5 bases each). The clonotype was recovered from a man aged 18 to 29 who received the YFV17D yellow fever vaccine. The specimen was CD4+ T cells sorted from PBMCs, collected 5 days after the yellow fever booster vaccination. CDR3 loop: CATRPGRGPGANVLTF. In DNA, the CDR3 is TGTGCCACCCGCCCCGGACGGGGACCTGGGGCCAACGTCCTGACTTTC.